The next 29 T cell receptor beta chains were all read from a single sample in a study of long-term antiretroviral therapy in people with HIV. A v3.0 immunoSEQ assay was performed at survey level. The protocol was immunoSEQ multiplex PCR, while the TCRdb copy is restricted to in-frame clones and leaves out a portion. The sample has about 22,000 clones; 70% to 90% are singletons. Sequenced here: unsorted PBMCs, sampled roughly 4 years after starting antiretroviral therapy. These receptors all stem from a man aged 18 to 35 with HIV.

This clone was detected once. V gene TRBV18 combines with J gene TRBJ1-1; TRBD1 agrees at 8 bases. Germline V CDR1 and CDR2: KGHSH, LQKENI. This CDR3 has 14 residues. With V trimmed by 4 bases and J by 6 bases, 7 bases remained unmatched. The CDR3 bases are TGTGCCAGCTCACAGACAGGGGAGTACTCTGAAGCTTTCTTT. Amino acid sequence: CASSQTGEYSEAFF.

The chain combines TRBV28 with TRBJ1-1; the D is unclear. Trimming cost V 6 bases and J 0 bases, with 14 bases left between them. Germline-derived CDR1 and CDR2 are MDHEN and SYDVKM. The CDR3 spans 15 residues. This CDR3 is CASRQLVWLNTEAFF. In nucleotides, the CDR3 is TGTGCCAGCAGGCAGTTAGTGTGGCTGAACACTGAAGCTTTCTTT.

This clone was recorded only once. The rearrangement uses TRBV5-1 and TRBJ1-1; D gene uncertain. Trimming took off 6 bases at V and 3 bases at J, with 9 bases between the two ends. The germline CDR1 and CDR2 sequences are SGHRS and YFSETQ. The CDR3 is made up of 12 amino acids. Here the CDR3 DNA reads TGCGCCAGCAATGAGCCGGACACTGAAGCTTTCTTT. This encodes CASNEPDTEAFF.

The V and J genes are TRBV12-5 and TRBJ1-2; D remains unclear. The CDR3 is made up of 15 amino acids. CDR1 is LGHNT, CDR2 FRNRAP, per germline. V dropped 1 base and J dropped 6 bases, with 15 bases sitting between them. The CDR3 DNA follows: TGTGCTAGTGGTTTGGACAGTCATCCCGGGGATGGCTACACCTTC. This codes for CASGLDSHPGDGYTF. Based on the CDR3 plus reference TRBV12-5 and TRBJ1-2, the full variable domain is DARVTQTPRHKVTEMGQEVTMRCQPILGHNTVFWYRQTMMQGLELLAYFRNRAPLDDSGMPKDRFSAEMPDATLATLKIQPSEPRDSAVYFCASGLDSHPGDGYTFGSGTRLTVV.

This sequence joins TRBV27 and TRBJ1-6, with 8 bases lining up with TRBD1. The CDR3 is made up of 17 amino acids. The germline CDR1 and CDR2 sequences are MNHEY and SMNVEV (reference sequence). V lost 4 bases, J lost 9 bases, and 14 bases stayed unmatched. CDR3 nucleotides: TGTGCCAGCAGTTCCATCGGCAGACAGGGGTTAGGTTCACCCCTCCACTTT. Its translation: CASSSIGRQGLGSPLHF.

The chain carries TRBV5-5 and TRBJ2-1; D not certain. V lost 0 bases and J lost 12, with 13 bases in between. This CDR3 region has 13 residues. The germline V gene has CDR1 SGHKS and CDR2 YYEKEE (reference sequence). CDR3 DNA: TGTGCCAGCAGCTTGGAGGCCCCGTCGAGGCAGTTCTTC. Translating it yields CASSLEAPSRQFF.

This chain links TRBV28 with TRBJ1-1, with D perhaps matching TRBD1 (5 bases). V lost 3 bases and J lost 3, with 14 bases in between. The CDR3 is 15 amino acids. Germline loops: CDR1 MDHEN, CDR2 SYDVKM. The DNA for the CDR3 is TGTGCCAGCAGTTTTGGGGGTGAGGTTGACACTGAAGCTTTCTTT. Its translation: CASSFGGEVDTEAFF.

The V and J genes are TRBV4-1 and TRBJ1-4; D gene ambiguous. Trimming took 0 bases from V and 1 from J, leaving 15 bases between them. Germline loops: CDR1 MGHRA, CDR2 YSYEKL. CDR3 length: 18 residues. The CDR3 DNA is TGCGCCAGCAGCCAAGATTCTCCTTATGAGGGAACTAATGAAAAACTGTTTTTT. It yields the protein CASSQDSPYEGTNEKLFF.

In this sample, this clone turned up once. V is TRBV5-1 and J is TRBJ1-1, with D hard to call. V was cut by 5 bases and J by 0 bases, with 11 bases left in between. The CDR3 extends over 14 amino acids. In germline, CDR1 is SGHRS, CDR2 YFSETQ. CDR3 DNA sequence: TGCGCCAGCAGGGCGGGGAGGTTGAACACTGAAGCTTTCTTT. Protein sequence: CASRAGRLNTEAFF. The variable domain in full, completed from reference TRBV5-1 and TRBJ1-1, reads KAGVTQTPRYLIKTRGQQVTLSCSPISGHRSVSWYQQTPGQGLQFLFEYFSETQRNKGNFPGRFSGRQFSNSRSEMNVSTLELGDSALYLCASRAGRLNTEAFFGQGTRLTVV.

A single count supports this clone. The rearrangement links TRBV6-1 to TRBJ1-1; D is unclear. Between the trimmed V and J ends, which lost 7 bases and 0 bases, there was a span of 9 bases. The CDR3 is 13 amino acids. The germline V gene encodes CDR1 MNHNS and CDR2 SASEGT. CDR3 sequence (DNA): TGTGCCAGCATGGCTATTATGAACACTGAAGCTTTCTTT. Translated, it gives CASMAIMNTEAFF.

This chain uses TRBV18 with TRBJ2-3, with 10 positions matching TRBD2. Unmatched junction bases numbered 12, after V lost 6 bases and J lost 6 bases. This CDR3 has 16 amino acids. The germline gives CDR1 KGHSH, CDR2 LQKENI. The CDR3 loop is CASSQTGLAVTDTQYF. In DNA form, the CDR3 reads TGTGCCAGCTCTCAAACCGGACTAGCGGTTACCGATACGCAGTATTTT.

The chain recombines TRBV28 with TRBJ2-5; D ambiguous. CDR3 size: 11 residues. V lost 6 bases and J 2 bases, leaving 4 bases between the germline ends. CDR1 is MDHEN and CDR2 is SYDVKM in the germline V gene. CDR3 nucleotide sequence: TGTGCCAGCAGGGAACAAGAGACCCAGTACTTC. As protein: CASREQETQYF.

The genes are TRBV13 and TRBJ1-6; D possibly corresponds to TRBD1 (6 bases). Deletions cut 0 bases from V and 3 bases from J, with 15 bases between. Germline V CDR1 and CDR2: PRHDT, FYEKMQ (reference sequence). CDR3 length: 18 residues. The CDR3 DNA is TGTGCCAGCAGCTTAGGCCCCAACAGGGCCCACTATAATTCACCCCTCCACTTT. It encodes CASSLGPNRAHYNSPLHF.

The chain combines TRBV5-4 with TRBJ2-7; D ambiguous. From germline, CDR1 is SGHNT and CDR2 YYREEE (reference sequence). This CDR3 region has 11 residues. The V end lost 1 base, the J end lost 6 bases, and 5 bases lay between the germline ends. DNA for the CDR3: TGTGCCAGCAGCTTGACACTCGAGCAGTACGTC. Its protein product is CASSLTLEQYV.

This sequence joins TRBV19 and TRBJ1-1; D not resolved. Germline V gene lookup returns CDR1 LNHDA and CDR2 SQIVND (reference sequence). The ends were cut back, 10 bases at V and 3 bases at J, with 15 bases in the middle. This CDR3 comprises 13 residues. CDR3 DNA: TGTGCCACCCTAGGCAGGAGGCACACTGAAGCTTTCTTT. It is translated as CATLGRRHTEAFF. The whole variable domain, remainder taken from reference TRBV19 and TRBJ1-1, is DGGITQSPKYLFRKEGQNVTLSCEQNLNHDAMYWYRQDPGQGLRLIYYSQIVNDFQKGDIAEGYSVSREKKESFPLTVTSAQKNPTAFYLCATLGRRHTEAFFGQGTRLTVV.

The chain recombines TRBV10-3 with TRBJ2-2; 7 bases fit TRBD1. CDR1 and CDR2 (germline): ENHRY, SYGVKD. The V and J ends lost 8 bases and 1 base, in that order; junction bases with no gene match: 7. CDR3 length: 15 residues. The chain's CDR3 is CAIGDRALNTGELFF. DNA for the CDR3: TGTGCCATCGGAGACAGGGCTTTGAACACCGGGGAGCTGTTTTTT.

This chain uses TRBV9 with TRBJ1-4; weak D call: TRBD1 (6 bases). Trimming removed 3 bases at V and 6 bases at J, with 24 bases between. The CDR3 consists of 18 residues. Per the germline V gene, CDR1 is SGDLS and CDR2 is YYNGEE. The chain's CDR3 is CASSEGGGALSVHEKLFF. DNA of the CDR3: TGTGCCAGCAGCGAGGGGGGGGGCGCGTTATCTGTTCATGAAAAACTGTTTTTT.

This clone has a single count. The J gene is TRBJ2-1, the V gene TRBV11-2; D is perhaps TRBD1 or TRBD2 (5 bases each). Per germline, CDR1 SGHAT and CDR2 FQNNGV. There are 12 residues in the CDR3. Deletions cut 3 bases from V and 6 bases from J, with 6 bases between. CDR3 region: CASSLGTNEQFF. For the CDR3, the DNA is TGTGCCAGCAGCTTGGGGACCAATGAGCAGTTCTTC.

This clone appeared a single time. The rearrangement joins TRBV7-2 to TRBJ1-5; perhaps TRBD1 as D (6 bases). The length of the CDR3 is 14 residues. Looked up from germline, CDR1 is SGHTA and CDR2 is FQGNSA. Trimming removed 1 base at V and 9 bases at J, with 13 bases between. The CDR3 region is CASSLGGRLGPQHF. In nucleotides, the CDR3 is TGTGCCAGCAGCTTAGGGGGGCGATTGGGGCCCCAGCATTTT.

This clone has just a few counts. The gene calls are TRBV2 and TRBJ1-6; 8 nucleotides line up with TRBD1. CDR1 and CDR2 from the germline V gene are SNHLY and FYNNEI. J gave up 14 bases and V 7 bases, and 13 bases lay outside the gene matches. The CDR3 is 14 residues long. The CDR3 loop is CASISLDRALSLHF. In DNA form, the CDR3 reads TGTGCCAGCATCTCATTGGACAGGGCGTTGTCCCTCCACTTT. Together with reference TRBV2 and TRBJ1-6, the CDR3 gives the full variable domain: EPEVTQTPSHQVTQMGQEVILRCVPISNHLYFYWYRQILGQKVEFLVSFYNNEISEKSEIFDDQFSVERPDGSNFTLKIRSTKLEDSAMYFCASISLDRALSLHFGNGTRLTVT.

Only one count was recorded for this clone. This chain links TRBV11-2 with TRBJ2-3, with a weak D call TRBD2 (6 bases). V gave up 0 bases and J gave up 1 base, with 8 bases separating them. In germline, CDR1 is SGHAT, CDR2 FQNNGV. The CDR3 runs 15 residues. This CDR3 is CASSLEWEGTDTQYF. The CDR3 DNA reads TGTGCCAGCAGCTTAGAGTGGGAGGGCACAGATACGCAGTATTTT.

The chain joins TRBV19 to TRBJ1-1; 8 bases agree with TRBD1. V gave up 4 bases and J gave up 5 bases; unmatched junction bases: 6. The CDR3 spans 14 residues. Germline loops: CDR1 LNHDA, CDR2 SQIVND (reference sequence). CDR3 DNA: TGTGCCAGTAGTACAGACAGGGGTTGGACTGAAGCTTTCTTT. Encoded protein: CASSTDRGWTEAFF.

This chain joins TRBV19 and TRBJ1-5; D unresolved. The germline CDR1 and CDR2 sequences are LNHDA and SQIVND (reference sequence). The CDR3 extends over 16 amino acids. V was shortened by 3 bases and J by 4 bases, with 16 bases between the two germline ends. As DNA, the CDR3 is TGTGCCAGTAGTATTCGGTCCTGGCAGAGAAATCAGCCCCAGCATTTT. This translates into CASSIRSWQRNQPQHF.

V gene TRBV7-6 combines with J gene TRBJ2-5; 7 nucleotides align to TRBD2. Per the germline V gene, CDR1 is SGHVS and CDR2 is FNYEAQ. This CDR3 has 14 residues. Trimming removed 1 base from V and 2 bases from J; junction bases left unmatched: 1. CDR3 nucleotide sequence: TGTGCCAGCAGCTTAGGGGGGGGTCAAGAGACCCAGTACTTC. Its protein product is CASSLGGGQETQYF.

This sequence joins TRBV11-2 and TRBJ2-2; no clear D gene. CDR1 is SGHAT, CDR2 FQNNGV, per germline. Deletions cut 5 bases from V and 7 bases from J, with 11 bases between. This CDR3 region has 13 residues. Here the CDR3 DNA reads TGTGCCAGCAGCCCCCTGGGTAGCGGGGAGCTGTTTTTT. It codes for CASSPLGSGELFF.

This chain links TRBV5-1 with TRBJ1-5; 11 bases are a match to TRBD1. Germline CDR1 is SGHRS and CDR2 is YFSETQ. Trimming cost V 4 bases and J 6 bases; bases outside gene matches: 3. The CDR3 is 14 amino acids. This CDR3 is CASSAGTGGQPQHF. CDR3 bases: TGCGCCAGCAGCGCCGGGACAGGGGGTCAGCCCCAGCATTTT.

CDR3 DNA: TGTGCCGGTGGCGAGGTGGTGAACACTGAAGCTTTCTTT. This encodes CAGGEVVNTEAFF. The chain links TRBV2 to TRBJ1-1; unclear D gene. Germline assignment: CDR1 SNHLY and CDR2 FYNNEI. The CDR3 loop spans 13 amino acids. V shed 11 bases and J shed 0 bases, with 13 bases lying between them.

This chain uses TRBV7-9 with TRBJ1-3; unclear D gene. CDR3 length equals 12 residues. Germline loops: CDR1 SEHNR, CDR2 FQNEAQ (reference sequence). V was trimmed by 4 bases and J by 4 bases, leaving 5 bases between them. CDR3 in DNA: TGTGCCAGCAGCTCGCCGGGAAACACCATATATTTT. Residues: CASSSPGNTIYF.

This clone has more than one count but fewer than ten. The chain uses TRBV7-9 and TRBJ1-2; no definite D call. The CDR3 loop spans 13 amino acids. Trimming took 5 bases from V and 4 from J, leaving 11 bases between them. The germline V gene encodes CDR1 SEHNR and CDR2 FQNEAQ (reference sequence). The CDR3 coding sequence is TGTGCCAGCAGCCTGGCCCTTGGCTATGGCTACACCTTC. It codes for CASSLALGYGYTF.